The 13 T cell receptor beta chains listed next were all sequenced from one sample in a study of shared clonotypes between healthy human individuals. Clones were sequenced by immunoSEQ multiplex PCR, and TCRdb holds only the in-frame ones, with some missing. The table shows millions of clones, with approximately 90% occurring only once. The sample comprised naive CD4+ T cells sorted from blood. Described subset: CD45RA+ positively selected. The origin of the receptors is a man younger than 30 in good health.

The V gene is TRBV28, the J gene TRBJ1-2; D possibly corresponds to TRBD1 (5 bases). The germline CDR1 and CDR2 sequences are MDHEN and SYDVKM. CDR3 length: 13 amino acids. V lost 2 bases and J lost 4, with 8 bases in between. CDR3 region: CASSLSGGYGYTF. The CDR3 region has the DNA TGTGCCAGCAGTTTAAGCGGGGGCTATGGCTACACCTTC.

The rearrangement joins TRBV7-8 to TRBJ1-5; D is undetermined. The CDR3 runs to 15 residues. The V end lost 2 bases, the J end lost 0 bases, and 8 bases lay between the germline ends. The V gene's germline CDR1 is SGHVS and CDR2 FQNEAQ. As DNA, the CDR3 is TGTGCCAGCAGCTTAACGGAATATAGCAATCAGCCCCAGCATTTT. Amino acid sequence: CASSLTEYSNQPQHF.

The rearrangement joins TRBV15 to TRBJ2-5; TRBD1 matches 12 bases. There are 17 residues in the CDR3. The germline gives CDR1 LNHNV, CDR2 YYDKDF (reference sequence). J lost 5 bases, V lost 3 bases, and 10 bases had no gene match. The CDR3 DNA sequence: TGTGCCACCAGCAGGGGGGCCGGGACAGGGGGCAAGGAGACCCAGTACTTC. Translation: CATSRGAGTGGKETQYF. Full variable domain (outside the CDR3, taken from reference TRBV15 and TRBJ2-5): DAMVIQNPRYQVTQFGKPVTLSCSQTLNHNVMYWYQQKSSQAPKLLFHYYDKDFNNEADTPDNFQSRRPNTSFCFLDIRSPGLGDTAMYLCATSRGAGTGGKETQYFGPGTRLLVL.

The chain has TRBV9 and TRBJ2-2; D remains unclear. The CDR3 extends over 16 amino acids. Germline values: CDR1 SGDLS, CDR2 YYNGEE. Trimming took off 0 bases at V and 0 bases at J, with 9 bases between the two ends. The DNA of the CDR3 is TGTGCCAGCAGCGTAGATCCCGGATCGAACACCGGGGAGCTGTTTTTT. It encodes CASSVDPGSNTGELFF. Using reference TRBV9 and TRBJ2-2 for the parts outside the CDR3, the full variable domain is DSGVTQTPKHLITATGQRVTLRCSPRSGDLSVYWYQQSLDQGLQFLIQYYNGEERAKGNILERFSAQQFPDLHSELNLSSLELGDSALYFCASSVDPGSNTGELFFGEGSRLTVL.

Turning to this clone: The sample carries other DNA sequences with the same CDR3. The J gene is TRBJ1-2, the V gene TRBV6-1; 11 bases match TRBD1. Germline trimming cut 5 bases from V and 4 bases from J; bases unmatched to any gene: 3. Germline-derived CDR1 and CDR2 are MNHNS and SASEGT. The CDR3 loop spans 14 amino acids. The CDR3 DNA follows: TGTGCCAGCAGTCCGGACAGGGGGCCCTATGGCTACACCTTC. Protein sequence: CASSPDRGPYGYTF.

This sequence joins TRBV5-5 and TRBJ1-2; D ambiguous. The CDR3 totals 14 residues. CDR1 is SGHKS and CDR2 is YYEKEE in the germline V gene (reference sequence). Trimming cost V 6 bases and J 4 bases, with 16 bases left between them. The CDR3 nucleotides are TGTGCCAGCATCAAGGCGGGCAGCTTCTATGGCTACACCTTC. It yields the protein CASIKAGSFYGYTF.

The V and J genes are TRBV19 and TRBJ2-3; the D is unclear. CDR3 length: 15 residues. From germline, CDR1 is LNHDA and CDR2 SQIVND (reference sequence). Trimming shortened V by 10 bases and J by 1 base, and 18 bases separated the two germline ends. The CDR3 region has the DNA TGTGCCACCTCGTTCTCGAGGATCCGCACAGATACGCAGTATTTT. It codes for CATSFSRIRTDTQYF.

This clone was seen more than once but under ten times. J is TRBJ1-5 and V is TRBV6-1; possibly TRBD1 for D (6 bases). The CDR3 loop spans 13 amino acids. Trimming cost V 11 bases and J 3 bases, with 14 bases left between them. Germline V gene lookup returns CDR1 MNHNS and CDR2 SASEGT. The chain's CDR3 is CAAATGLNQPQHF. In DNA, the CDR3 is TGTGCCGCCGCGACAGGACTCAATCAGCCCCAGCATTTT.

The rearrangement links TRBV7-9 to TRBJ2-1; 11 positions agree with TRBD2. The CDR3 covers 16 residues. Germline V gene sequence: CDR1 SEHNR, CDR2 FQNEAQ (reference sequence). V gave up 1 base and J gave up 8 bases; unmatched junction bases: 7. In DNA, the CDR3 is TGTGCCAGCAGCTTAGTGTCTAGCGGGAGGTCCCATGAGCAGTTCTTC. Its protein is CASSLVSSGRSHEQFF. Based on the CDR3 plus reference TRBV7-9 and TRBJ2-1, the full variable domain is DTGVSQNPRHKITKRGQNVTFRCDPISEHNRLYWYRQTLGQGPEFLTYFQNEAQLEKSRLLSDRFSAERPKGSFSTLEIQRTEQGDSAMYLCASSLVSSGRSHEQFFGPGTRLTVL.

In its sample, this clone was seen a few times. Other DNA sequences within the sample encode an identical CDR3. This chain links TRBV11-3 with TRBJ1-1; 7 nucleotides match TRBD1. CDR3 length: 13 amino acids. The germline V gene has CDR1 SGHNT and CDR2 YENEEA. Trimming took 6 bases from V and 4 from J; bases not matched to a gene: 5. The CDR3 loop reads CASSRQGSTEAFF. Written as DNA, the CDR3 is TGTGCCAGCAGTCGACAGGGTTCCACTGAAGCTTTCTTT.

The gene calls are TRBV6-5 and TRBJ1-1; 7 nucleotides match TRBD1. The CDR3 extends over 12 amino acids. The J segment lost 12 bases and the V segment lost 5 bases, leaving 9 bases of the junction unmatched. Germline V gene lookup returns CDR1 MNHEY and CDR2 SVGAGI. Here the CDR3 DNA reads TGTGCCAGCAGTAGGGACAGCAGTACCACTTTCTTT. Its translation is CASSRDSSTTFF.

The rearrangement uses TRBV7-9 and TRBJ2-3; D remains ambiguous. The V end was cut by 5 bases, the J end by 2 bases, with 5 bases between. CDR1 is SEHNR, CDR2 FQNEAQ, per germline (reference sequence). The CDR3 has 12 residues. The CDR3 coding sequence is TGTGCCAGCAGCCGAATCACAGATACGCAGTATTTT. Translated: CASSRITDTQYF.

This sequence joins TRBV27 and TRBJ1-2, with TRBD1 identical over 7 bases. Germline CDR1 reads MNHEY; CDR2 reads SMNVEV (reference sequence). V lost 0 bases and J lost 4; bases outside the gene matches: 5. The CDR3 is made up of 15 amino acids. CDR3 sequence reads: CASSLSGTGAYGYTF. DNA for the CDR3: TGTGCCAGCAGTTTATCGGGCACAGGGGCCTATGGCTACACCTTC.